This entry describes one TCR beta chain. Some clones are missing from TCRdb's copy, which holds only in-frame ones; the method was immunoSEQ multiplex PCR. Among approximately 260,000 clones listed, about four fifths were seen once. The sample belongs to a study of blood T cell repertoires in COVID-19. Study-level information: The cDNA or gDNA used as material had been derived from T cells, B-cell-depleted T cells, or PBMCs.

With 1 base removed from V and 5 bases from J, the gap between germline ends came to 9 bases. Germline lookup yields CDR1 SNHLY and CDR2 FYNNEI. The CDR3 runs 14 residues. The rearrangement joins TRBV2 to TRBJ1-5; no clear D. This clonotype was sampled from a woman older than 75 with acute or convalescent COVID-19. Material for sequencing was peripheral blood. CDR3 in amino acids: CASSEGQKDQPQHF. In DNA, the CDR3 is TGTGCCAGCAGTGAAGGGCAGAAAGATCAGCCCCAGCATTTT.